Sequencing of this T cell receptor (beta chain) was carried out in a study of OX40 agonist ivuxolimab in advanced cancers. Study in general: Patients were treated with ivuxolimab, an agonistic anti-OX40 (CD134) antibody. Two patients with cutaneous melanoma and one with hepatocellular carcinoma, three in total, showed partial responses.

Data came from immunoSEQ multiplex PCR; TCRdb stores just in-frame clones and leaves some out. This table has roughly 30,000 clones, roughly 76% appearing once. Concerning this clone itself: Its antigen is not known.

Points from the study as a whole: The authors did not determine the antigen specificity of the expanded peripheral T cells. Certain nonresponding patients likewise had low normalized T-cell clonal expansion.

The source was CD4+ or CD8+ T cells sorted from blood, collected in a trial of the OX40 agonist ivuxolimab. The sequence was obtained from an adult with an advanced solid tumor such as melanoma, head and neck, liver or kidney cancer.

CDR3 nucleotides: TGTGCCAGCAGGGTCAGCTCCTATAATTCACCCCTCCACTTT. This gives the protein CASRVSSYNSPLHF. The J gene is TRBJ1-6, the V gene TRBV6-5; D gene uncertain. The CDR3 is 14 amino acids. The V and J ends lost 6 bases and 0 bases respectively, with 6 bases between them. Germline lookup yields CDR1 MNHEY and CDR2 SVGAGI.